This is a list of T cell receptor beta chains from one sample in a study of T cells after yellow fever vaccination. TCRdb reanalysed the 5' RACE reads using MiXCR and keeps one entry per CDR3 protein. In the table there are 500,000 to 650,000 distinct CDR3 sequences, roughly a sixth of which are singletons. Sequences were derived from PBMCs, sampled 5 days after the first yellow fever vaccination. Every receptor here comes from a man aged 18 to 35 who received the YFV17D yellow fever vaccine. The CDR3 runs from the conserved cysteine through the conserved F or W.

TRBJ2-3 | TRBV11-2 | 19 | CASSLEVWAGGRGTDTQYF
TRBJ2-1 | TRBV27 | 14 | CASSHRDRVDEQFF
TRBJ2-3 | TRBV11-2 | 15 | CASSEDGTSTDTQYF
TRBJ2-3 | TRBV5-1 | 16 | CASSFKTGGHTDTQYF
TRBJ2-3 | TRBV24-1 | 14 | CATSDAFLTDTQYF
TRBJ1-6 | TRBV7-9 | 14 | CASSSLQGGSPLHF
TRBJ2-1 | TRBV25-1 | 12 | CASTGGYNEQFF
TRBJ2-7 | TRBV7-2 | 14 | CASSLSSGAYEQYF
TRBJ2-7 | TRBV27 | 15 | CASSLSETASYEQYF
TRBJ2-3 | TRBV28 | 14 | CASSLTDSTDTQYF
TRBJ2-4 | TRBV27 | 16 | CASSPRVREMKNIQYF
TRBJ1-4 | TRBV7-2 | 15 | CASSLAVRAAEKLFF
TRBJ2-3 | TRBV4-2 | 16 | CASSQDVFEGGAAQYF
TRBJ2-5 | TRBV5-1 | 18 | CASSRTGPRGGRVETQYF
TRBJ2-4 | TRBV20-1 | 13 | CSAREVYGNIQYF
TRBJ2-2 | TRBV9 | 19 | CASTDSGDRDYKVTGELFF
TRBJ2-1 | TRBV12-3/TRBV12-4 | 17 | CASSSRFRGGTYNEQFF
TRBJ1-1 | TRBV7-9 | 13 | CASSFRGNPEAFF
TRBJ2-1 | TRBV24-1 | 16 | CATSDQSMGQYNEQFF
TRBJ2-3 | TRBV4-2 | 18 | CASSQDSPPSDITDTQYF
TRBJ2-5 | TRBV6-1 | 15 | CANRQGPGEWETQYF
TRBJ2-1 | TRBV6-2/TRBV6-3 | 17 | CASSYGSTGVSYNEQFF
TRBJ2-3 | TRBV7-3 | 16 | CASSSGTSGVTDTQYF
TRBJ2-4 | TRBV6-5 | 17 | CASSHSPGLRAKNIQYF
TRBJ2-2 | TRBV29-1 | 15 | CSVEDGGGYTGELFF
TRBJ2-7 | TRBV29-1 | 12 | CSVVGQTYEQYF
TRBJ2-7 | TRBV29-1 | 13 | CSVGRTAVYEQYF
TRBJ2-4 | TRBV2 | 16 | CASSSTRTLAKNIQYF
TRBJ2-7 | TRBV7-2 | 15 | CASSFAAGGSYEQYF
TRBJ1-2 | TRBV4-1 | 18 | CASSPNPGREIPGYGYTF
TRBJ2-3 | TRBV5-4 | 16 | CASSKAGTGNTDTQYF
TRBJ2-1 | TRBV29-1 | 13 | CSGRTGTYNEQFF